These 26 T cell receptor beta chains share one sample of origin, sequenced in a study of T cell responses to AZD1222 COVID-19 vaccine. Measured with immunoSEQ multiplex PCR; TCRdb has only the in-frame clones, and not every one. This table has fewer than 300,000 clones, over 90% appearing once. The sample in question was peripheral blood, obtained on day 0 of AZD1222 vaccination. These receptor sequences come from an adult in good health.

The CDR3 sequence: CASSTLYEQYF. In DNA form, the CDR3 reads TGTGCCAGCAGTACTCTGTACGAGCAGTACTTC. V usage is TRBV12-3 or TRBV12-4 and J usage is TRBJ2-7; D unclear. Trimming cost V 5 bases and J 4 bases, with 6 bases left between them. The length of the CDR3 is 11 residues.

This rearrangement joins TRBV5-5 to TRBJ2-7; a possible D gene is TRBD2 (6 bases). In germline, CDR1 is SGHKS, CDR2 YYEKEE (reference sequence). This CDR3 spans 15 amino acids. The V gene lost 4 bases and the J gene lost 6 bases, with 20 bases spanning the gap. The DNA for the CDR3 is TGTGCCAGCAGCCTGAACGCGGGGTTTTTCGGCGAGCAGTACTTC. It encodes CASSLNAGFFGEQYF.

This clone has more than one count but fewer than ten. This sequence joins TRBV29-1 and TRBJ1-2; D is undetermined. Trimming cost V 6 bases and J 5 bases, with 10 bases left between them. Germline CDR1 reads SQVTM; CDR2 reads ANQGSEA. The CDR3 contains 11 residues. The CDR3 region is CSVLKGYGYTF. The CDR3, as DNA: TGCAGCGTGCTAAAGGGATATGGCTACACCTTC.

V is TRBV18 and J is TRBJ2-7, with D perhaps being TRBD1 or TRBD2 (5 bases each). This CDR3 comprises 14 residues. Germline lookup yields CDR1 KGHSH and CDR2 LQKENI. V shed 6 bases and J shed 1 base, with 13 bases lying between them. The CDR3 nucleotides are TGTGCCAGCTCCCCCCCGGGGCGGTCCTACGAGCAGTACTTC. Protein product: CASSPPGRSYEQYF.

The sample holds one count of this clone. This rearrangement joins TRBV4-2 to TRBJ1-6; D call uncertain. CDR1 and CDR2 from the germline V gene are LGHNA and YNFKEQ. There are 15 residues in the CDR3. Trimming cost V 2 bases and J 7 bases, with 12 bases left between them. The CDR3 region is CASSQKEGTNSPLHF. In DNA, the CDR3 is TGTGCCAGCAGCCAAAAAGAGGGAACCAATTCACCCCTCCACTTT.

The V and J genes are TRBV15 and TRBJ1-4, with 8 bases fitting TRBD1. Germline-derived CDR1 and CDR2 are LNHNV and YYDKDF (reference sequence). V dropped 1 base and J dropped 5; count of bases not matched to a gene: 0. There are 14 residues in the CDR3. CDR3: CATSRGQGNEKLFF. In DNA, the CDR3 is TGTGCCACCAGCAGAGGACAGGGGAATGAAAAACTGTTTTTT.

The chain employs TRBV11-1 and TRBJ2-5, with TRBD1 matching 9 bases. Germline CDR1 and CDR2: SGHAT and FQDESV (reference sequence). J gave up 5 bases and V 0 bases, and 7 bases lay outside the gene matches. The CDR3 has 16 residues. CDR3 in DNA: TGTGCCAGCAGCTTAGCAGGACAGGGGAGAGGGGAGACCCAGTACTTC. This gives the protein CASSLAGQGRGETQYF.

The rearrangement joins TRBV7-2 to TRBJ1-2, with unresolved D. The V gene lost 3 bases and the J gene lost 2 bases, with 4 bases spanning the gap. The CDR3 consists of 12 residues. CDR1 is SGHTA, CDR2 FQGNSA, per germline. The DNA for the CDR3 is TGTGCCAGCAGCTTTCAAAACTATGGCTACACCTTC. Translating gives CASSFQNYGYTF.

The CDR3 sequence is CASSDRDINQPQHF. The CDR3, as DNA: TGTGCCAGCAGCGACCGGGACATCAATCAGCCCCAGCATTTT. The chain joins TRBV7-2 to TRBJ1-5; TRBD1 might be the D (6 bases). CDR1 and CDR2 (germline): SGHTA, FQGNSA. The CDR3 totals 14 residues. The V gene lost 5 bases and the J gene lost 3 bases, with 11 bases spanning the gap.

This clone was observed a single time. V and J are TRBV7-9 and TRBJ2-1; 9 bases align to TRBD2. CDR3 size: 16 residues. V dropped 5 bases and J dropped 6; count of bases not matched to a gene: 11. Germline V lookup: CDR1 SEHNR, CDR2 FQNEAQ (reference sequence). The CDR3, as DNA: TGTGCCAGCAGCAGAGGTAGCGGGAGACGACTCAATGAGCAGTTCTTC. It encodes CASSRGSGRRLNEQFF.

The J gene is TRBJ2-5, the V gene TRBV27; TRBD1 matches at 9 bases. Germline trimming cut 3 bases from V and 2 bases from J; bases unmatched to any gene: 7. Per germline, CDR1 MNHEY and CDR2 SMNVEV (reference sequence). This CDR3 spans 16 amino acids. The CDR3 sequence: CASSFLTGGRQETQYF. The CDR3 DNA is TGTGCCAGCAGTTTCCTTACAGGGGGCAGGCAAGAGACCCAGTACTTC.

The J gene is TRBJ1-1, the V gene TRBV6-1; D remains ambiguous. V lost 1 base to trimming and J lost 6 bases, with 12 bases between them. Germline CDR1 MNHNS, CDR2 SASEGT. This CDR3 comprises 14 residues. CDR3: CASSEGWREAEAFF. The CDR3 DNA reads TGTGCCAGCAGTGAAGGATGGAGGGAGGCTGAAGCTTTCTTT.

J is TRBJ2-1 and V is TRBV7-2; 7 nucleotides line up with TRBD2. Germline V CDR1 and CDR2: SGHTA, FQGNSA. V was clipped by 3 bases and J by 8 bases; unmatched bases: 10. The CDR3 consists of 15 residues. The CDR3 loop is CASSLGRLAAYEQFF. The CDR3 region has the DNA TGTGCCAGCAGCTTGGGGCGGCTAGCGGCATATGAGCAGTTCTTC.

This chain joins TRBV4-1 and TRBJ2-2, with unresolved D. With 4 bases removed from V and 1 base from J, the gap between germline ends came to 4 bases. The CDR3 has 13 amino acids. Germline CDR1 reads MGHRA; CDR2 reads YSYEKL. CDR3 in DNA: TGCGCCAGCAGCCGAGGGAACACCGGGGAGCTGTTTTTT. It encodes CASSRGNTGELFF.

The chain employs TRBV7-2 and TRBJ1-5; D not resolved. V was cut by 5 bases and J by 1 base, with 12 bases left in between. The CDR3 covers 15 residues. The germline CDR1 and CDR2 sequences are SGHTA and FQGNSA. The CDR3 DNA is TGTGCCAGCAGCCTGTCTTGGGTGAGCAATCAGCCCCAGCATTTT. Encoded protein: CASSLSWVSNQPQHF.

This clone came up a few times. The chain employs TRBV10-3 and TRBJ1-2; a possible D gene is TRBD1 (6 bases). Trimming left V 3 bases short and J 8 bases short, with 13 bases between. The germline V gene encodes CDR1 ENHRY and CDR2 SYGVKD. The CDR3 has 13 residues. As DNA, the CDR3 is TGTGCCATCAGTGATCTAGGGGGAGACGGCTACACCTTC. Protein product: CAISDLGGDGYTF.

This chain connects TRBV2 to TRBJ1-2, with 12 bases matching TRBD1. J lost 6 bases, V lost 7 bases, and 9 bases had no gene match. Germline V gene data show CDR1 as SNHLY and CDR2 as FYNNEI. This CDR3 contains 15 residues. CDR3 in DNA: TGTGCCAGCACTGACCCGGGACAGGGGGCGAATGGCTACACCTTC. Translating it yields CASTDPGQGANGYTF. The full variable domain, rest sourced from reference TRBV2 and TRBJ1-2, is EPEVTQTPSHQVTQMGQEVILRCVPISNHLYFYWYRQILGQKVEFLVSFYNNEISEKSEIFDDQFSVERPDGSNFTLKIRSTKLEDSAMYFCASTDPGQGANGYTFGSGTRLTVV.

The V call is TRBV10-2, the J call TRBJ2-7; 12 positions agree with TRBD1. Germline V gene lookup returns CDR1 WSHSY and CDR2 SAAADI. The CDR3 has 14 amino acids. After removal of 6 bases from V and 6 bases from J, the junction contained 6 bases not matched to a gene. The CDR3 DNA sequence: TGCGCCAGCAGACCAGGGACAGGGGGCTCCGAGCAGTACTTC. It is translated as CASRPGTGGSEQYF.

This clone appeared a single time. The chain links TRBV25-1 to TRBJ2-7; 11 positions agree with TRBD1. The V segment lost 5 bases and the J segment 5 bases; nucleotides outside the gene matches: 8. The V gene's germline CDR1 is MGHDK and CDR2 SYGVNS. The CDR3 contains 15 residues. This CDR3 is CASSQSGTGGDEQYF. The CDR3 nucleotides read TGTGCCAGCAGTCAATCCGGGACAGGGGGGGACGAGCAGTACTTC.

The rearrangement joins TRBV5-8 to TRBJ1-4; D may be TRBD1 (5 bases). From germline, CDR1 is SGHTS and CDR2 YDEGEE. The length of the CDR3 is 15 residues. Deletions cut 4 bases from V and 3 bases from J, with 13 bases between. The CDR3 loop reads CASSLGPVSNEKLFF. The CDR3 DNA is TGTGCCAGCAGCCTGGGGCCGGTATCTAATGAAAAACTGTTTTTT. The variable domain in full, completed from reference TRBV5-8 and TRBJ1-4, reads EAGVTQSPTHLIKTRGQQATLRCSPISGHTSVYWYQQALGLGLQFLLWYDEGEERNRGNFPPRFSGRQFPNYSSELNVNALELEDSALYLCASSLGPVSNEKLFFGSGTQLSVL.

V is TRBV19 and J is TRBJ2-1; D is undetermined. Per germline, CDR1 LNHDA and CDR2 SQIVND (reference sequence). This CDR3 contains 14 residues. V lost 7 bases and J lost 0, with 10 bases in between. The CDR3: CASKGFGSYNEQFF. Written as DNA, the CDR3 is TGTGCCAGTAAAGGGTTCGGCTCCTACAATGAGCAGTTCTTC.

The CDR3 sequence is CASSQERDFSYEQYF. CDR3 nucleotide sequence: TGCGCCAGCAGCCAAGAAAGGGACTTCTCCTACGAGCAGTACTTC. This sequence joins TRBV4-1 and TRBJ2-7; the D gene is possibly TRBD2 (6 bases). The CDR3 length is 15 residues. V dropped 0 bases and J dropped 0 bases, with 9 bases sitting between them. The germline CDR1 and CDR2 sequences are MGHRA and YSYEKL.

The DNA for the CDR3 is TGCAGCGTTGAAGCCCCTGAGTATGGCTACACCTTC. Encoded protein: CSVEAPEYGYTF. The chain carries TRBV29-1 and TRBJ1-2, with no clear D. The CDR3 has 12 residues. The V end lost 1 base, the J end lost 5 bases, and 8 bases lay between the germline ends. Germline V lookup: CDR1 SQVTM, CDR2 ANQGSEA.

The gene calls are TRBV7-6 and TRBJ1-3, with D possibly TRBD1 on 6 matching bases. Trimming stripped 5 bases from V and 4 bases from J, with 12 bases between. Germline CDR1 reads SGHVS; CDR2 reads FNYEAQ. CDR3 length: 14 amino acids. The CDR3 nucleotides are TGTGCCAGCAGCGATCCAGGACAGGGAAACACCATATATTTT. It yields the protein CASSDPGQGNTIYF. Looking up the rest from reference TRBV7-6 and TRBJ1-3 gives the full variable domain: GAGVSQSPRYKVTKRGQDVALRCDPISGHVSLYWYRQALGQGPEFLTYFNYEAQQDKSGLPNDRFSAERPEGSISTLTIQRTEQRDSAMYRCASSDPGQGNTIYFGEGSWLTVV.

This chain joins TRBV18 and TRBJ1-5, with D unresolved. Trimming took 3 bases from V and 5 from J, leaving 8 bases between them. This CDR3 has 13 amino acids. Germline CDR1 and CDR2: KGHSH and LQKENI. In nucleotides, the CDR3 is TGTGCCAGCTCACCCAGGAGTGATCAGCCCCAGCATTTT. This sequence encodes CASSPRSDQPQHF.

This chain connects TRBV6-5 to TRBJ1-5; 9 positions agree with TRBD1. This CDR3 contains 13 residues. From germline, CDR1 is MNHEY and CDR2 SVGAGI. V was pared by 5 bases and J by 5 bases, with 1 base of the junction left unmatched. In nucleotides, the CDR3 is TGTGCCAGCAGTAACAGGGGGCATCAGCCCCAGCATTTT. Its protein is CASSNRGHQPQHF.